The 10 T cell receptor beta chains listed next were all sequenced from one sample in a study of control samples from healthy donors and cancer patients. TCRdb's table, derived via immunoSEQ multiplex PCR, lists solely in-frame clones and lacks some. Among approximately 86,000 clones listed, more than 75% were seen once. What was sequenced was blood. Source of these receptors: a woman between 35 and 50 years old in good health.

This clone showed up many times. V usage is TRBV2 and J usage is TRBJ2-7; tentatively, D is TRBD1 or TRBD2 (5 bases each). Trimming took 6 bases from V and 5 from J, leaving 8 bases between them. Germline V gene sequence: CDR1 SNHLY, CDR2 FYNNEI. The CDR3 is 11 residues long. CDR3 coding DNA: TGTGCCAGCAGCAGGGAGAACGAGCAGTACTTC. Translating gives CASSRENEQYF. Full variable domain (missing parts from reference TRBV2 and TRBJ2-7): EPEVTQTPSHQVTQMGQEVILRCVPISNHLYFYWYRQILGQKVEFLVSFYNNEISEKSEIFDDQFSVERPDGSNFTLKIRSTKLEDSAMYFCASSRENEQYFGPGTRLTVT.

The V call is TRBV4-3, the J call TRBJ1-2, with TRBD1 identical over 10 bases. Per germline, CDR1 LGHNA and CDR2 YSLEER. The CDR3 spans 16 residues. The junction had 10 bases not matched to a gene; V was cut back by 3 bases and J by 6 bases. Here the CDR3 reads CASSQRQGAASDGYTF. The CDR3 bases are TGCGCCAGCAGCCAGAGACAGGGGGCGGCGAGCGATGGCTACACCTTC.

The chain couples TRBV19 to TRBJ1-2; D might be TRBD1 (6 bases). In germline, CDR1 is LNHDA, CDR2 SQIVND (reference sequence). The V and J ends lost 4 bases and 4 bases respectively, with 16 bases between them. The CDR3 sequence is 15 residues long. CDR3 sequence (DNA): TGTGCCAGTAGTACCCAAGGGGGGTTCGGCTATGGCTACACCTTC. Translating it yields CASSTQGGFGYGYTF.

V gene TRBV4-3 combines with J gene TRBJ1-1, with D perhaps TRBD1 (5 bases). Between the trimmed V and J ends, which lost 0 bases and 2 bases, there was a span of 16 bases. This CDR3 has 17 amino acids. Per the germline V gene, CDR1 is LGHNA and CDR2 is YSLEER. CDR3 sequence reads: CASSQDVSPGLNTEAFF. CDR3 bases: TGCGCCAGCAGCCAAGATGTGTCTCCAGGGCTCAACACTGAAGCTTTCTTT.

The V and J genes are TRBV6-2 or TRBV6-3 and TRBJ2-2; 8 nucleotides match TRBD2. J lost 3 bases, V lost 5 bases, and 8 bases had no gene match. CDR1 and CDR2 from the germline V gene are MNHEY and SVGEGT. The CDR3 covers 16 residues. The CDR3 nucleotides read TGTGCCAGCAGTCCAAGCGGGGGACTTTACACCGGGGAGCTGTTTTTT. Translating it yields CASSPSGGLYTGELFF.

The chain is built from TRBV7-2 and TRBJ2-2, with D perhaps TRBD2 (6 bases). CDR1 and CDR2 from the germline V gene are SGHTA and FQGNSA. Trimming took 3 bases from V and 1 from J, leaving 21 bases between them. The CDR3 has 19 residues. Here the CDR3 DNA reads TGTGCCAGCAGCTTCCCCAGGAGGGCCGGTACCCTGAACACCGGGGAGCTGTTTTTT. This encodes CASSFPRRAGTLNTGELFF.

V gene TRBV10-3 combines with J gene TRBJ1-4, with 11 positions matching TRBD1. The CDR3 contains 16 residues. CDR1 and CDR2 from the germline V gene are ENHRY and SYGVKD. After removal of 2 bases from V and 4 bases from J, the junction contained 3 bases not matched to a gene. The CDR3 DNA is TGTGCCATCAGTGAGGGACAGGGGGCCAATAATGAAAAACTGTTTTTT. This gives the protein CAISEGQGANNEKLFF.

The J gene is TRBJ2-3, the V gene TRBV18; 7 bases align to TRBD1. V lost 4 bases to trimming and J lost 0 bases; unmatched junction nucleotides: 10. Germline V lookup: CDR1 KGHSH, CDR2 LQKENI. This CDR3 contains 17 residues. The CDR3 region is CASSLYGTASSTDTQYF. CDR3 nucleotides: TGTGCCAGCTCACTATACGGGACAGCATCTAGCACAGATACGCAGTATTTT.

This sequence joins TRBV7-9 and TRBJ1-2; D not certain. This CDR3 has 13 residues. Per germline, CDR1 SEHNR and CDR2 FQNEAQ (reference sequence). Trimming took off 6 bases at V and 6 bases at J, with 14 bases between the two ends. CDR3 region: CASSSGLSDGYTF. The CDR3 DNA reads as TGTGCCAGCAGTTCGGGCCTAAGCGATGGCTACACCTTC. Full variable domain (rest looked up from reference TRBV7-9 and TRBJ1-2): DTGVSQNPRHKITKRGQNVTFRCDPISEHNRLYWYRQTLGQGPEFLTYFQNEAQLEKSRLLSDRFSAERPKGSFSTLEIQRTEQGDSAMYLCASSSGLSDGYTFGSGTRLTVV.

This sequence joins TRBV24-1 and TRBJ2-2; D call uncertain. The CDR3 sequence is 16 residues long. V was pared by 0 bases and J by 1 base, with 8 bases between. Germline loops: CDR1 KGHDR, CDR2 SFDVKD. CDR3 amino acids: CATSDLSAGNTGELFF. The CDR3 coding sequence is TGTGCCACCAGTGATTTGTCGGCAGGGAACACCGGGGAGCTGTTTTTT.